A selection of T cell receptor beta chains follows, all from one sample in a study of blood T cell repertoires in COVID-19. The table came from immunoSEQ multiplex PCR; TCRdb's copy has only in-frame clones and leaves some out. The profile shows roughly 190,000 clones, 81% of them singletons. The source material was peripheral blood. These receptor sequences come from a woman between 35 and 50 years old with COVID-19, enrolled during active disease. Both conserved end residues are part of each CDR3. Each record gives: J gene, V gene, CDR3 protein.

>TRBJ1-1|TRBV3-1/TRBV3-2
CASSLSGFNTEAFF
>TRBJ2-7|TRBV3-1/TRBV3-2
CASSQALGAYEQYF
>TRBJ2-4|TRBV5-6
CASSLGRNIQYF
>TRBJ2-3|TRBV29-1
CSVDRGAGGGTDTQYF
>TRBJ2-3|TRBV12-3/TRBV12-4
CASRERLGPQYF
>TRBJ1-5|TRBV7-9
CASSPGAGQPQHF
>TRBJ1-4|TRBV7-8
CASSFRRQKVEKLFF
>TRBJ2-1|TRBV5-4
CASYLGLAASYNEQFF
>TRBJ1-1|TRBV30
CAWKWRGATEAFF
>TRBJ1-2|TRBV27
CASRTMSVGSGYTF
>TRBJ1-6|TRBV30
CAWSVSNSPLHF
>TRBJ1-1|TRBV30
CAWSLGDTEAFF
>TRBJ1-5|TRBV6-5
CASRARYNSNQPQHF
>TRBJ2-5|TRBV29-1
CSIQAGGARTQYF
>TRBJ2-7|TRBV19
CASRSGTDSYEQYF
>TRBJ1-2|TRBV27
CASSQKSPRTGYGYTF
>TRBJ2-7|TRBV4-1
CASSPLIAHEQYF
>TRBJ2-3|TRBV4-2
CASSPQAASGSWNTQYF
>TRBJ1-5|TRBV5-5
CASSPGGDSIDGNQPQHF
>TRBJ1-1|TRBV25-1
CASSVTRGRAFF
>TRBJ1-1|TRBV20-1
CSANRAEAFF
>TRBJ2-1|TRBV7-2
CASSSLMAGGFDEQFF
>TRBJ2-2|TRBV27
CASSHPTDTGELFF
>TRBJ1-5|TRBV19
CASSIQGENQPQHF
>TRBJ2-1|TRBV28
CASSPAVESSYNEQFF
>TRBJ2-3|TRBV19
CASRFSGNTDTQYF
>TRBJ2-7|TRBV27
CASSSTSWSYEQYF
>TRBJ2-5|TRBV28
CASSRRTSGIQETQYF
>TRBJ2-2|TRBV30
CAWMGMAGTGELFF
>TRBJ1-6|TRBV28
CASSWGGTSNSPLHF
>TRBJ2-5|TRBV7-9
CASSRTSGKETQYF
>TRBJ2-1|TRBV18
CASSPLVSSGEGEQFF
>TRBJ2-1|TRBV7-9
CASSPLRTELDEQFF
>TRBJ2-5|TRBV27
CASSQTWGLADQETQYF
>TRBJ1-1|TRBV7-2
CASSRSVQTNTEAFF
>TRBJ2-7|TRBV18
CASSPSLRQDEQYF
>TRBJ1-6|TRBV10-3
CATLGSSYNSPLHF
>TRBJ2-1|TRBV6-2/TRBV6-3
CASSRSSGDYNEQFF
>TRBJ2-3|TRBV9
CASSMGQTDTQYF
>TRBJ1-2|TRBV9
CASSLTEGAGANYGYTF
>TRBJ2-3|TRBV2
CASSDTTRSTDTQYF
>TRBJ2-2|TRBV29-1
CSVVETVSTGELFF
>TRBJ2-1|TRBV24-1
CATSDFRGSSYNEQFF
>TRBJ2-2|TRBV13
CASTGGLNPGELFF
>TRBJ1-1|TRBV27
CASSRGEYMNTEAFF
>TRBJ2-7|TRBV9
CASSVAGQAHEQYF
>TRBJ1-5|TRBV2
CASSGQGGSNQPQHF
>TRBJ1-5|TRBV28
CASSLLAVWQPQHF
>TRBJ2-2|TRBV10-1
CASSGKNTGELFF
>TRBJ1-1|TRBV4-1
CASSQVGYGRTEAFF
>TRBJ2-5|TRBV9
CASSALGVAGQETQYF
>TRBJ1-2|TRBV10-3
CAISESVRAGYGYTF
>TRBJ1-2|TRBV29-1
CSVRTTNDSPVHGGTF
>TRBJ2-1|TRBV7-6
CASSPVPSGGSYNEQFF